This T cell receptor beta chain emerged from a study of T cell responses to AZD1222 COVID-19 vaccine. Study results and limitations: The study found vaccine-associated CD4 TCRs spanning spike, dominant at 160-218 and 743-854.

Second-dose groups at about 4 or about 12 weeks were pooled. For this clone: The antigen is undetermined.

The repertoire was sequenced with immunoSEQ multiplex PCR; TCRdb's copy has only in-frame clones and lacks some. This repertoire shows around 200,000 clones, approximately 90% found once; its top ten account for 26%. Looked up from germline, CDR1 is SEHNR and CDR2 is FQNEAQ (reference sequence). CDR3 length: 13 residues. Trimming took off 3 bases at V and 10 bases at J, with 12 bases between the two ends. The V and J genes are TRBV7-9 and TRBJ2-2; no reliable D call. This material consisted of peripheral blood, taken 28 days after the second AZD1222 dose. This TCR was recovered from an adult who received the AZD1222 COVID-19 vaccine. CDR3 loop: CASSFGWFEELFF. The CDR3 nucleotides read TGTGCCAGCAGCTTCGGGTGGTTCGAGGAGCTGTTTTTT.